This T cell receptor (beta chain) was captured in a study of cytomegalovirus exposure and HLA in healthy donors (dated by TCRdb to between 2016 and 2019). A note on the overall study: According to an earlier analysis of around 600 of the donors, some 170 million T cells yielded roughly 110 million unique TCR beta sequences and less than 300 Gb of sequence data. A few DR-DQ haplotypes were handled as single units for association and clustering because linkage in the cohort was strong. Among about 400 genotyped donors of the cohort, an average of roughly 230,000 unique TCR beta nucleotide sequences was sequenced per donor, of which about 19% were non-productive. The study used immunosequencing to profile the T cell repertoires of 670 or so subjects and linked those repertoires to cytomegalovirus serostatus. The aim of the study was to test whether cataloging public T cell receptors could identify signatures of past pathogen exposure. In an earlier analysis of about 590 of the donors, high-throughput TCR beta sequencing was used to judge whether each TCR beta V gene segment behaved as functional or pseudogenic. Of the roughly 410 genotyped donors, less than 85% were placed in the genetic ancestry cluster associated with self-reported Caucasian donors. Roughly 300 gigabases of sequencing data and about 92 million unique TCR sequences made up an early release that covered roughly 670 HLA-typed donors. To study patterns of TCR occurrence, a later analysis re-analyzed previously published TCR beta repertoires from 600 to 750 donors and added high-resolution HLA genotyping. Rather than using new phenotypic data, the later analysis identified candidate immune exposures from TCR beta sequences and from how often those sequences occurred across donors. To predict cytomegalovirus infection status, the study combined high-throughput TCR immunosequencing, statistical association of individual TCRs with disease status, and machine learning. Besides the first cohort of approximately 710 subjects, a separate validation cohort made up of over 95 different subjects was used. Donor age, sex, ethnicity and CMV serostatus were compiled together with the repertoire data. HLA typing covered class I and class II loci at four-digit resolution. All discovery cohort repertoires had been generated using a single sequencing platform. In a later genetic analysis, genome-wide SNP genotypes for about 55% of the roughly 700 donors were used, and that subset was treated as a discovery cohort. The number of donors typed differed by locus, with roughly 620-630 for A, B, C, DRB1 and DQB1, more than 500 for DQA1, some 570 for DPA1, and some 470 for DPB1.

Study-level results and caveats: According to a later genetic analysis, donors in an Asian-associated ancestry cluster had fewer N-insertions in productive TCRs than the approximately 670-donor mean. Presence/absence analyses assumed roughly uniform sequencing depth across donors, an assumption that may not hold. Seventeen rarely observed V segments, including chromosome 9 orphons, were excluded from the earlier analysis of about 500 of the donors because counts were too low. Because HLA typing was missing for some donors at each locus, association tests included only the typed subset. A later analysis associated around 16,000 TCR beta sequences with specific HLA alleles at a false discovery rate of 0.05. Correlated functional status among segregating V segments might reflect linkage disequilibrium, but an unknown experimental factor could not be ruled out. In a later analysis, the rate of TCR association differed among HLA loci, with DRB1 alleles having the most associated TCRs and HLA-C alleles having the fewest. In an earlier analysis of roughly 560 of the donors, most TCR beta V segments were observed in productive rearrangements about 90% or about 30% of the time, broadly matching IMGT annotations. Immune exposure information for the cohort was limited to CMV serostatus. V-gene and J-gene trimming of TCR beta chains was associated with a missense DCLRE1C variant in a later genetic analysis, and the association was replicated in an independent cohort. In vitro tests confirmed that a few of the cytomegalovirus-associated TCR beta chains recognize cytomegalovirus antigens. Compared with equally common non-associated chains, HLA-associated TCR beta chains in a later analysis were more clonally expanded and had lower generation probabilities. When HLA alleles, especially DR and DQ, strongly co-occurred, TCR associations were difficult to assign to individual alleles. According to the authors, the approach could potentially be generalized to other disease states and immunological phenotypes. Some IMGT-functional V segments, including TRBV6-2 and TRBV6-3, could not be told apart with the 87-base-pair reads, so those segments were excluded. In a later analysis, most CMV-associated TCR beta chains were found to appear HLA-restricted, with HLA associations seemingly driven largely by CMV exposure. The classifier was reported to diagnose cytomegalovirus status with high specificity and sensitivity in both the original cohort and the validation cohort. The study gave a list of under 200 TCR beta chains associated with cytomegalovirus. In a later analysis, several top co-occurrence clusters were reported to appear linked to parvovirus B19, influenza, CMV and Epstein-Barr virus. A further reported finding was that TCR beta sequences accurately predicted the HLA-A and HLA-B alleles for most subjects in the first cohort. Most TCR sequences were seen in very few donors, while some public TCRs were found in many individuals. In this cohort, only TCR beta chains were sequenced, and detectable features were limited by the absence of alpha or paired-chain data. The sequencing pipeline was judged likely to have produced a cluster of highly shared sequence variants as a technical artifact.

V lost 3 bases and J lost 0 bases, and the count of bases not matched to a germline gene is 5. From its cysteine to its phenylalanine, the CDR3 spans 15 amino acids. Of the read, only the CDR3 DNA is kept; its 45 bases are in frame from base 1. The germline V gene provides CDR1 SGHDT and CDR2 YYEEEE. The cohort comprised some 680 healthy bone marrow donors. At the time of sampling, every cohort member was nominally healthy, though immune exposures that went unrecorded were likely present. The donor was CMV seropositive and was included in the group of 250 to 350 seropositive cohort members. Each donor provided a peripheral blood sample, and peripheral blood mononuclear cells were used for TCR beta sequencing. Genomic DNA extraction from the blood cell samples was performed with the Qiagen DNeasy Blood Extraction Kit. Remarks on this clone: The antigen this receptor binds is unknown. No base quality information exists; no much larger clone differs at one position.

Libraries were prepared through the immunoSEQ multiplex PCR assay. The multiplex PCR relied on a mix of 60 forward primers for TCR Vbeta segments and 13 reverse primers for TCR Jbeta segments. The CDR3 region of rearranged TCR beta genes was amplified from genomic DNA by a multiplex PCR assay. The Illumina HiSeq System was used to sequence the amplified TCR beta libraries as 87-base-pair reads. On the authors' methods: In a later analysis, approximately 74 million unique TCR beta chains were counted across the approximately 620 repertoires, and roughly 11 million of these chains were shared by at least two donors. To remove PCR and sequencing errors, raw reads were error-corrected and collapsed into unique sequences using a nearest-neighbor algorithm that merged closely related sequences. V, D and J gene segments were assigned by aligning CDR3 sequences to IMGT reference sequences. For a sequence to be retained, a match of at least six nucleotides to both a V gene segment and a J gene segment was required. Rearrangements were called productive when the CDR3 lacked stop codons and stayed in frame with V and J; all others were non-productive. CDR3 was defined according to IMGT convention as the region running from the second conserved V-encoded cysteine to the conserved J-encoded phenylalanine. The earlier analysis of about 640 of the donors excluded any sequence lacking an unambiguous match to a single V gene segment. In an earlier analysis of several hundred of the donors, V segments were called functional above 56.7% productive rearrangements and were called segregating when the between-donor standard deviation exceeded 5%. To diagnose cytomegalovirus status from the catalog of TCR beta chain sequences, a statistical classification framework was built. A later analysis assigned V and J genes by comparing TCR nucleotide sequences with IMGT/GENE-DB human TR gene sequences. A later analysis assigned CDR3 sequences and most-parsimonious VDJ recombination scenarios with the TCRdist pipeline. In a later analysis, each TCR beta chain was defined by its CDR3 amino acid sequence together with its V-gene family, and reads without a unique V-gene family were excluded. As a way to deal with suspected cross-contamination and a sequencing artifact, a later analysis dropped 640 or so nucleotide sequences that were highly shared and had low generation probability. For each public chain, a later analysis derived a clonal expansion index from normalized ranks of inferred template counts within each repertoire. Generation probabilities in a later analysis came from a VDJ recombination model fitted to out-of-frame rearrangements, and those results were checked against IGoR. In a later analysis, hypergeometric tests were used to score TCR-TCR, TCR-HLA and TCR-CMV co-occurrence, with a repertoire-size bias correction applied to TCR pairs. In a later analysis, false discovery rates were estimated by permuting HLA or CMV assignments 20 times. In a later analysis, co-occurring TCRs were grouped using DBSCAN, and TCRdist sequence similarity was added for clustering within HLA-allele-positive subsets. Co-occurrence clustering excluded repertoires with fewer than 30,000 or more than 120,000 public chains, plus five with anomalous nucleotide sharing. In TCRdb, the immuneACCESS table is reduced to in-frame sequences with V and J assigned. These tables do not hold every clone; where another copy was compared, an unresolved V gene accounts for under half, and the others remain unexplained. D and trimming were read from the DNA, whereas the V and J calls and clone size are those reported in that table. The sample includes about 170,000 clones, with around 80% observed a single time. The ten largest clones take up around 1.5% of the sample.

This clonotype originated in a woman between 25 and 40 years old in good health and CMV-seropositive. Sequencing used PBMCs. This chain joins TRBV5-6 to TRBJ2-7; 8 nucleotides in the junction match TRBD1. CDR3 sequence: CASSSRTGNSYEQYF. In nucleotides, the sequence is TGTGCCAGCAGCTCCCGGACAGGGAACTCCTACGAGCAGTACTTC.